Below, one T cell receptor beta chain is given with its context. Amplified TCR beta CDR3 regions came from RNA transcripts. A first-round RT-PCR of the TCR CDR3 used the HTBI primer set. TCRdb analysed the multiplex PCR reads with MiXCR anew, one entry per CDR3 protein. The sample carries about 410,000 distinct CDR3 sequences, more than 12% recorded once. Germline-derived CDR1 and CDR2 are SGHAT and FQNNGV. V lost 7 bases and J lost 5, with 14 bases in between. This CDR3 comprises 13 residues. These data originate in a study of T cells in Graves' hyperthyroidism and ophthalmopathy. The chain links TRBV11-2 to TRBJ2-5; a possible D gene is TRBD1 (6 bases). Input material: blood. The sequence was obtained from a woman in her twenties or thirties with Graves' ophthalmopathy. CDR3: CASKPRTAETQYF. The CDR3 region has the DNA TGTGCCAGCAAACCGAGGACAGCTGAGACCCAGTACTTC.